Each of the 26 T cell receptor beta chains below was sequenced from the same sample in a study of OX40 agonist ivuxolimab in advanced cancers. The protocol was immunoSEQ multiplex PCR, while the TCRdb copy is restricted to in-frame clones and leaves out a portion. The table records around 81,000 clones, around 84% of them present only once. The starting material was CD4+ or CD8+ T cells sorted from blood, obtained in a trial of the OX40 agonist ivuxolimab. These receptor sequences come from an adult with an advanced solid tumor such as melanoma, head and neck, liver or kidney cancer.

The CDR3 DNA follows: TGTGCCAGCAGTTACTTAGGACTACCGCAGACCCAGTACTTC. As protein: CASSYLGLPQTQYF. The rearrangement joins TRBV6-5 to TRBJ2-5; TRBD2 is a possible D gene (6 bases). Germline CDR1 is MNHEY and CDR2 is SVGAGI. Trimming took 1 base from V and 6 from J, leaving 12 bases between them. The CDR3 consists of 14 residues.

The chain is built from TRBV6-6 and TRBJ1-6, with no clear D. V dropped 1 base and J dropped 10 bases, with 8 bases sitting between them. There are 13 residues in the CDR3. Germline loops: CDR1 MNHNY, CDR2 SVGAGI (reference sequence). CDR3 region: CASSYYGKSPLHF. In nucleotides, the CDR3 is TGTGCCAGCAGTTACTATGGGAAGTCACCCCTCCACTTT.

This chain connects TRBV28 to TRBJ1-1, with 9 bases aligning to TRBD1. The V and J ends lost 6 bases and 0 bases, in that order; junction bases with no gene match: 5. The germline V gene encodes CDR1 MDHEN and CDR2 SYDVKM. The CDR3 contains 15 residues. CDR3 region: CASRATGGMNTEAFF. CDR3 sequence (DNA): TGTGCCAGCAGGGCGACAGGGGGGATGAACACTGAAGCTTTCTTT. The full variable domain, in which reference TRBV28 and TRBJ1-1 provide the parts outside the CDR3, is DVKVTQSSRYLVKRTGEKVFLECVQDMDHENMFWYRQDPGLGLRLIYFSYDVKMKEKGDIPEGYSVSREKKERFSLILESASTNQTSMYLCASRATGGMNTEAFFGQGTRLTVV.

The V gene is TRBV11-2, the J gene TRBJ1-4, with a weak D call TRBD1 (6 bases). The germline V gene has CDR1 SGHAT and CDR2 FQNNGV. CDR3 size: 14 residues. Trimming stripped 5 bases from V and 5 bases from J, with 12 bases between. Here the CDR3 reads CASSVDRRNEKLFF. The CDR3 coding sequence is TGTGCCAGCAGCGTCGACAGGCGGAATGAAAAACTGTTTTTT.

The chain carries TRBV19 and TRBJ2-7, with 7 bases lining up with TRBD2. The CDR3 spans 14 residues. V dropped 1 base and J dropped 3; count of bases not matched to a gene: 3. Per the germline V gene, CDR1 is LNHDA and CDR2 is SQIVND (reference sequence). CDR3 protein: CASSIAAGVYEQYF. CDR3 in DNA: TGTGCCAGTAGTATAGCTGCGGGAGTCTACGAGCAGTACTTC.

This clone was seen only a few times. V is TRBV30 and J is TRBJ1-2, with unresolved D. V was shortened by 8 bases and J by 8 bases, with 21 bases between the two germline ends. The CDR3 extends over 13 amino acids. In germline, CDR1 is GTSNPN, CDR2 SVGIG (reference sequence). CDR3 protein: CAGKFTEGFGYTF. The CDR3 DNA sequence: TGTGCCGGTAAATTCACGGAGGGATTCGGCTACACCTTC.

This clone was recorded only once. This chain joins TRBV15 and TRBJ1-3; D is undetermined. This CDR3 has 16 residues. V was cut by 0 bases and J by 4 bases, with 13 bases left in between. In germline, CDR1 is LNHNV, CDR2 YYDKDF (reference sequence). The DNA for the CDR3 is TGTGCCACCAGCAGAGATATAGGGAGAGGGGGAAACACCATATATTTT. Translating it yields CATSRDIGRGGNTIYF.

V gene TRBV12-5 combines with J gene TRBJ2-1; a weak D match, TRBD1 (6 bases). Germline V CDR1 and CDR2: LGHNT, FRNRAP. The CDR3 has 15 amino acids. Trimming shortened V by 6 bases and J by 7 bases, and 19 bases separated the two germline ends. The chain's CDR3 is CASGPGQFASNEQFF. The CDR3 DNA is TGTGCTAGTGGCCCCGGACAGTTCGCCTCTAATGAGCAGTTCTTC.

V gene TRBV9 combines with J gene TRBJ2-5; TRBD2 might be the D (6 bases). Trimming shortened V by 0 bases and J by 2 bases, and 14 bases separated the two germline ends. CDR3 size: 16 residues. Germline V gives CDR1 SGDLS, CDR2 YYNGEE. This CDR3 is CASSVAGGTPQETQYF. The CDR3 nucleotides are TGTGCCAGCAGCGTAGCAGGCGGGACCCCTCAAGAGACCCAGTACTTC.

The chain joins TRBV18 to TRBJ2-4; the match to TRBD2 covers 8 bases. Germline V CDR1 and CDR2: KGHSH, LQKENI. CDR3 length equals 14 residues. Germline trimming cut 2 bases from V and 8 bases from J; bases unmatched to any gene: 5. CDR3 DNA sequence: TGTGCCAGCTCACCAGGTGGAGCGGGAGACATTCAGTACTTC. Translating it yields CASSPGGAGDIQYF.

This sequence joins TRBV6-5 and TRBJ2-3; D is ambiguous. Germline assignment: CDR1 MNHEY and CDR2 SVGAGI. Trimming shortened V by 2 bases and J by 2 bases, and 5 bases separated the two germline ends. This CDR3 contains 13 residues. CDR3 coding DNA: TGTGCCAGCAGTTACGAACACACAGATACGCAGTATTTT. Its translation: CASSYEHTDTQYF.

The chain couples TRBV2 to TRBJ2-3, with TRBD2 matching 8 bases. V gave up 7 bases and J gave up 4 bases; unmatched junction bases: 10. The CDR3 is made up of 15 amino acids. Germline CDR1 reads SNHLY; CDR2 reads FYNNEI. The CDR3 region has the DNA TGTGCCAGCACCACACAGGAGACTAGCGCAGATACGCAGTATTTT. As protein: CASTTQETSADTQYF.

The rearrangement joins TRBV14 to TRBJ1-2, with D perhaps TRBD1 (6 bases). In germline, CDR1 is SGHDN, CDR2 FVKESK. The ends were cut back, 1 base at V and 8 bases at J, with 23 bases in the middle. The CDR3 consists of 17 residues. The CDR3 DNA is TGTGCCAGCAGCCAAGCTACAGGGCCGTTAATTGAACGGGGCTACACCTTC. It is translated as CASSQATGPLIERGYTF.

V and J are TRBV7-2 and TRBJ2-1; D is ambiguous. Trimming removed 4 bases at V and 6 bases at J, with 13 bases between. CDR3 length equals 14 residues. Germline V lookup: CDR1 SGHTA, CDR2 FQGNSA. The CDR3 spells CASSWVVTGNEQFF. The CDR3, as DNA: TGTGCCAGCAGCTGGGTTGTGACGGGCAATGAGCAGTTCTTC.

The V gene is TRBV7-9, the J gene TRBJ2-7; D is undetermined. Germline lookup yields CDR1 SEHNR and CDR2 FQNEAQ (reference sequence). The CDR3 extends over 14 amino acids. Deletions cut 8 bases from V and 0 bases from J, with 14 bases between. The CDR3 DNA is TGTGCCAGCCAGCGAGATGCCTCCTCCTACGAGCAGTACTTC. It translates to CASQRDASSYEQYF.

This chain connects TRBV5-1 to TRBJ2-1, with 7 bases aligning to TRBD1. The V gene end was trimmed by 2 bases and the J gene end by 7 bases; junction bases not matched to a gene: 12. CDR3 length equals 16 residues. CDR1 and CDR2 (germline): SGHRS, YFSETQ. Here the CDR3 DNA reads TGCGCCAGCAGCTTAACGACAGGGAGCAAGGTGAATGAGCAGTTCTTC. Translating gives CASSLTTGSKVNEQFF.

The chain couples TRBV6-1 to TRBJ1-5; no reliable D call. The CDR3 loop spans 15 amino acids. CDR1 and CDR2 (germline): MNHNS, SASEGT. Trimming stripped 7 bases from V and 1 base from J, with 14 bases between. The CDR3 here is CASTTATASNQPQHF. The CDR3 DNA reads as TGTGCCAGCACCACGGCCACGGCCAGCAATCAGCCCCAGCATTTT.

The chain uses TRBV7-9 and TRBJ2-5; 9 nucleotides agree with TRBD1. This CDR3 is built from 13 residues. Germline assignment: CDR1 SEHNR and CDR2 FQNEAQ (reference sequence). The V segment lost 4 bases and the J segment 4 bases; nucleotides outside the gene matches: 1. The CDR3: CASSSTGGETQYF. The CDR3 coding sequence is TGTGCCAGCAGCTCGACAGGGGGAGAGACCCAGTACTTC.

This chain's CDR3 is CAWTRGYNEQFF. The DNA of the CDR3 is TGTGCCTGGACCCGCGGTTACAATGAGCAGTTCTTC. The rearrangement uses TRBV30 and TRBJ2-1, with D unclear. The CDR3 totals 12 residues. Germline lookup yields CDR1 GTSNPN and CDR2 SVGIG (reference sequence). Trimming removed 4 bases from V and 4 bases from J, with 8 bases in between.

The chain employs TRBV7-3 and TRBJ2-1; possibly TRBD2 for D (6 bases). The CDR3 runs to 13 residues. CDR1 and CDR2 from the germline V gene are SGHTA and FQGTGA. V dropped 2 bases and J dropped 9 bases, with 11 bases sitting between them. Written as DNA, the CDR3 is TGTGCCAGCAGCTTACAGACTAGGGCTGAGCAGTTCTTC. It codes for CASSLQTRAEQFF.

This chain uses TRBV18 with TRBJ1-2; D gene ambiguous. Germline V gene lookup returns CDR1 KGHSH and CDR2 LQKENI. This CDR3 region has 14 residues. V was clipped by 5 bases and J by 2 bases, with 12 bases between them. The CDR3 coding sequence is TGTGCCAGCTCAACATTGACTCAGAACTATGGCTACACCTTC. This codes for CASSTLTQNYGYTF.

This clone was observed a few times. This chain joins TRBV6-5 and TRBJ2-1, with D perhaps matching TRBD1 (5 bases). The CDR3 contains 14 residues. Germline CDR1 is MNHEY and CDR2 is SVGAGI. Trimming took 6 bases from V and 9 from J, leaving 18 bases between them. In DNA, the CDR3 is TGTGCCAGCAGCTCAGAGCAGGGCGGTAGTGAGCAGTTCTTC. It encodes CASSSEQGGSEQFF.

The chain recombines TRBV7-9 with TRBJ2-2; no clear D gene. V was pared by 5 bases and J by 9 bases, with 10 bases between. CDR1 and CDR2 from the germline V gene are SEHNR and FQNEAQ (reference sequence). The CDR3 loop spans 12 amino acids. Written as DNA, the CDR3 is TGTGCCAGCAGCCAAGATCTAAGGGAGCTGTTTTTT. As protein: CASSQDLRELFF.

This clone was counted once. The chain couples TRBV25-1 to TRBJ2-2; no clear D. Looked up from germline, CDR1 is MGHDK and CDR2 is SYGVNS. The CDR3 sequence is 15 residues long. Trimming took 8 bases from V and 7 from J, leaving 20 bases between them. CDR3 loop: CASPIGRARIGELFF. The CDR3 DNA sequence: TGTGCCAGCCCCATCGGACGGGCGAGGATCGGGGAGCTGTTTTTT.

V and J are TRBV19 and TRBJ2-3; no clear D gene. Germline V gene lookup returns CDR1 LNHDA and CDR2 SQIVND (reference sequence). The CDR3 totals 12 residues. V dropped 4 bases and J dropped 6 bases, with 8 bases sitting between them. In DNA, the CDR3 is TGTGCCAGTAGTACAAGGGCGGATACGCAGTATTTT. Its protein product is CASSTRADTQYF. Full variable domain (remainder filled in from reference TRBV19 and TRBJ2-3): DGGITQSPKYLFRKEGQNVTLSCEQNLNHDAMYWYRQDPGQGLRLIYYSQIVNDFQKGDIAEGYSVSREKKESFPLTVTSAQKNPTAFYLCASSTRADTQYFGPGTRLTVL.

The rearrangement uses TRBV6-6 and TRBJ1-6; 8 nucleotides align to TRBD1. CDR3 length: 14 residues. Germline CDR1 is MNHNY and CDR2 is SVGAGI (reference sequence). V lost 6 bases to trimming and J lost 10 bases; unmatched junction nucleotides: 8. CDR3 protein: CASSPDRESSPLHF. CDR3 sequence (DNA): TGTGCCAGCAGCCCGGACAGGGAGAGCTCACCCCTCCACTTT.